A single sample gave rise to the 25 T cell receptor beta chains below, sequenced in a study of STAT5B mutations in CD4+ large granular lymphocyte leukemia (dated by TCRdb to about 2022). The receptor library was made with the immunoSEQ multiplex PCR assay. TCRdb's version of the immuneACCESS table is confined to in-frame rearrangements and falls short of the full clone set. An unresolved V gene accounts for under half of the shortfall where checked; the remainder is of unknown origin. The sample contains tens of thousands of clones, roughly 76% of them found a single time. The biggest ten clones account for about 3.6% of the sample. The sequenced sample consisted of CD4+ T cells from blood buffy coats. Source of these receptors: a human donor in good health.

This clone was found a few times. V and J are TRBV5-6 and TRBJ1-2; tentative D call: TRBD1 (5 bases). The germline V and J ends were trimmed by 0 bases and 0 bases, with 9 bases remaining between them. Germline V gene lookup returns CDR1 SGHDT and CDR2 YYEEEE. This CDR3 is 15 amino acids long. The CDR3 spells CASSLGQGTNYGYTF. For the CDR3, the DNA is TGTGCCAGCAGCTTGGGGCAGGGAACTAACTATGGCTACACCTTC.

This CDR3 reads CASSEPPLRVWGMNTEAFF. Written as DNA, the CDR3 is TGTGCCAGCAGTGAACCCCCGCTTAGGGTTTGGGGCATGAACACTGAAGCTTTCTTT. The chain recombines TRBV6-4 with TRBJ1-1; tentatively, D is TRBD1 (5 bases). The CDR3 length is 19 residues. Germline CDR1 MRHNA, CDR2 SNTAGT. Trimming pared 3 bases from V and 0 bases from J, leaving 23 bases between.

This rearrangement joins TRBV11-3 to TRBJ1-4; 11 positions agree with TRBD1. Germline V gene lookup returns CDR1 SGHNT and CDR2 YENEEA. Trimming took 3 bases from V and 3 from J; bases not matched to a gene: 3. The CDR3 spans 16 residues. The CDR3 nucleotides read TGTGCCAGCAGCTTGGGACAGGGGGGCCCTAATGAAAAACTGTTTTTT. It codes for CASSLGQGGPNEKLFF.

This sequence joins TRBV4-2 and TRBJ1-2, with 8 positions matching TRBD1. The J segment lost 2 bases and the V segment lost 0 bases, leaving 2 bases of the junction unmatched. There are 15 residues in the CDR3. Germline values: CDR1 LGHNA, CDR2 YNFKEQ. In nucleotides, the CDR3 is TGTGCCAGCAGCCAAGAGACAGGGGCAAACTATGGCTACACCTTC. As protein: CASSQETGANYGYTF.

The chain couples TRBV2 to TRBJ1-5; D gene uncertain. The CDR3 covers 13 residues. Per germline, CDR1 SNHLY and CDR2 FYNNEI. Trimming took off 7 bases at V and 2 bases at J, with 9 bases between the two ends. The CDR3 reads CASKGDGNQPQHF. Written as DNA, the CDR3 is TGTGCCAGCAAGGGAGACGGCAATCAGCCCCAGCATTTT.

J is TRBJ1-3 and V is TRBV18; D is uncertain. The CDR3 spans 14 residues. V was clipped by 3 bases and J by 0 bases, with 6 bases between them. Looked up from germline, CDR1 is KGHSH and CDR2 is LQKENI. The CDR3 DNA reads TGTGCCAGCTCACCTGACCTCTCTGGAAACACCATATATTTT. Translation gives CASSPDLSGNTIYF.

This chain uses TRBV6-6 with TRBJ1-2; TRBD1 matches at 9 bases. Germline CDR1 and CDR2: MNHNY and SVGAGI (reference sequence). The CDR3 loop spans 15 amino acids. The trim removed 4 bases at V and 1 base at J, leaving 4 bases unmatched. CDR3 sequence: CASSWDRANNYGYTF. DNA for the CDR3: TGTGCCAGCAGTTGGGACAGGGCAAATAACTATGGCTACACCTTC.

The chain carries TRBV2 and TRBJ2-7, with D possibly TRBD1 on 6 matching bases. CDR1 and CDR2 from the germline V gene are SNHLY and FYNNEI. V was cut by 5 bases and J by 4 bases, with 12 bases left in between. This CDR3 has 13 amino acids. The CDR3 nucleotides read TGTGCCAGCAGTCCGGAACAGGGATACGAGCAGTACTTC. This encodes CASSPEQGYEQYF.

The table lists this clone with a few counts. This chain uses TRBV19 with TRBJ1-2; D is unresolved. Per germline, CDR1 LNHDA and CDR2 SQIVND (reference sequence). The CDR3 sequence is 14 residues long. Trimming took 5 bases from V and 8 from J, leaving 18 bases between them. The CDR3 region is CASSLPAPGGGYTF. The CDR3 DNA follows: TGTGCCAGTAGTCTGCCGGCCCCCGGCGGGGGCTACACCTTC.

J is TRBJ2-5 and V is TRBV6-5, with 11 nucleotides matching TRBD2. This CDR3 region has 15 residues. Trimming cost V 8 bases and J 0 bases; bases outside gene matches: 5. Germline CDR1 reads MNHEY; CDR2 reads SVGAGI. As DNA, the CDR3 is TGTGCCAGCGGTCCTAGCGGGGGGTACCAAGAGACCCAGTACTTC. It specifies CASGPSGGYQETQYF.

This clone occurred a few times. The rearrangement uses TRBV7-2 and TRBJ1-6; no firm D call. Germline V gene data show CDR1 as SGHTA and CDR2 as FQGNSA. V shed 4 bases and J shed 9 bases, with 10 bases lying between them. This CDR3 spans 13 amino acids. The CDR3 protein is CASSYAAGSPLHF. Written as DNA, the CDR3 is TGTGCCAGCAGCTATGCTGCGGGTTCACCCCTCCACTTT.

The CDR3, as DNA: TGTGCCAGCAGCCACCCTCCCGGGACGGTGAACACTGAAGCTTTCTTT. The encoded protein is CASSHPPGTVNTEAFF. The V and J genes are TRBV27 and TRBJ1-1; D may be TRBD1 (5 bases). Germline V gene data show CDR1 as MNHEY and CDR2 as SMNVEV (reference sequence). This CDR3 contains 16 residues. Trimming removed 6 bases at V and 0 bases at J, with 17 bases between.

The chain is built from TRBV28 and TRBJ1-5; D not certain. The CDR3 length is 15 residues. Germline-derived CDR1 and CDR2 are MDHEN and SYDVKM. Trimming removed 1 base from V and 6 bases from J, with 13 bases in between. This CDR3 is CASSLLGRSGQPQHF. The CDR3, as DNA: TGTGCCAGCAGTTTATTAGGGAGGAGCGGTCAGCCCCAGCATTTT.

The chain links TRBV7-6 to TRBJ2-1, with 8 bases fitting TRBD2. In germline, CDR1 is SGHVS, CDR2 FNYEAQ. The CDR3 contains 17 residues. Trimming cost V 2 bases and J 7 bases; bases outside gene matches: 13. DNA of the CDR3: TGTGCCAGCAGCTTACGAGCCTCGGGACTAGATCGGAATGAGCAGTTCTTC. It is translated as CASSLRASGLDRNEQFF.

J is TRBJ1-5 and V is TRBV6-6; unclear D gene. V was shortened by 7 bases and J by 11 bases, with 15 bases between the two germline ends. Germline assignment: CDR1 MNHNY and CDR2 SVGAGI (reference sequence). The CDR3 has 12 residues. The CDR3 nucleotides are TGTGCCAGCACCAGCTCGGCTTTGACCCAGCATTTT. This sequence encodes CASTSSALTQHF.

The chain employs TRBV4-3 and TRBJ1-2; 10 nucleotides match TRBD1. Per the germline V gene, CDR1 is LGHNA and CDR2 is YSLEER. The CDR3 extends over 15 amino acids. V lost 1 base, J lost 4 bases, and 3 bases stayed unmatched. The CDR3 loop is CASSQGRQGAYGYTF. In DNA, the CDR3 is TGCGCCAGCAGCCAAGGGCGACAGGGGGCCTATGGCTACACCTTC.

This sequence joins TRBV19 and TRBJ1-2; TRBD1 agrees at 8 bases. The CDR3 contains 14 residues. The V gene's germline CDR1 is LNHDA and CDR2 SQIVND (reference sequence). Germline trimming cut 7 bases from V and 2 bases from J; bases unmatched to any gene: 6. This CDR3 is CASNEAGGNYGYTF. CDR3 nucleotides: TGTGCCAGTAATGAGGCAGGGGGCAACTATGGCTACACCTTC.

The chain combines TRBV13 with TRBJ2-7; tentatively, D is TRBD2 (5 bases). The V gene lost 6 bases and the J gene lost 0 bases, with 18 bases spanning the gap. The CDR3 covers 16 residues. Per the germline V gene, CDR1 is PRHDT and CDR2 is FYEKMQ (reference sequence). CDR3 DNA sequence: TGTGCCAGCAGTCCAAGTGGCGTGACTACCTCCTACGAGCAGTACTTC. Residues: CASSPSGVTTSYEQYF.

The chain recombines TRBV7-9 with TRBJ2-1; 16 bases are a match to TRBD2. With 3 bases clipped from V and 10 bases from J, the junction kept 6 bases outside the gene matches. The CDR3 totals 16 residues. CDR1 SEHNR and CDR2 FQNEAQ come from the germline V gene (reference sequence). The CDR3 DNA reads TGTGCCAGCAGCTTTGTGGGACTAGCGGGGGGGAAAGAGCAGTTCTTC. Translated: CASSFVGLAGGKEQFF.

The CDR3 DNA follows: TGTGCCAGCAGCTACCGCTACTTCGATACGCAGTATTTT. Its protein is CASSYRYFDTQYF. The rearrangement links TRBV6-5 to TRBJ2-3; D not certain. This CDR3 has 13 amino acids. Germline loops: CDR1 MNHEY, CDR2 SVGAGI. Trimming shortened V by 6 bases and J by 6 bases, and 13 bases separated the two germline ends.

The V gene is TRBV7-9, the J gene TRBJ1-5, with D unclear. Trimming took off 3 bases at V and 0 bases at J, with 6 bases between the two ends. Germline V gene sequence: CDR1 SEHNR, CDR2 FQNEAQ (reference sequence). This CDR3 spans 14 amino acids. CDR3 coding DNA: TGTGCCAGCAGCTTGTCGGATAGCAATCAGCCCCAGCATTTT. This gives the protein CASSLSDSNQPQHF. Full variable domain (missing parts from reference TRBV7-9 and TRBJ1-5): DTGVSQNPRHKITKRGQNVTFRCDPISEHNRLYWYRQTLGQGPEFLTYFQNEAQLEKSRLLSDRFSAERPKGSFSTLEIQRTEQGDSAMYLCASSLSDSNQPQHFGDGTRLSIL.

The chain recombines TRBV4-3 with TRBJ2-1; D remains unclear. The CDR3 runs to 15 residues. V lost 0 bases to trimming and J lost 4 bases, with 10 bases between them. Germline V gives CDR1 LGHNA, CDR2 YSLEER. CDR3 DNA sequence: TGCGCCAGCAGCCAAGATTGGGAACTATACAATGAGCAGTTCTTC. As protein: CASSQDWELYNEQFF.

This clone has just one count. The gene calls are TRBV18 and TRBJ1-4; a weak D match, TRBD1 (6 bases). Germline V gene sequence: CDR1 KGHSH, CDR2 LQKENI. Trimming removed 2 bases from V and 7 bases from J, with 14 bases in between. The CDR3 has 15 amino acids. The CDR3 coding sequence is TGTGCCAGCTCACCAGCAAGGGGGGGGAGTGAAAAACTGTTTTTT. Translating gives CASSPARGGSEKLFF. The complete variable domain, with remaining parts taken from reference TRBV18 and TRBJ1-4, reads NAGVMQNPRHLVRRRGQEARLRCSPMKGHSHVYWYRQLPEEGLKFMVYLQKENIIDESGMPKERFSAEFPKEGPSILRIQQVVRGDSAAYFCASSPARGGSEKLFFGSGTQLSVL.

V usage is TRBV10-3 and J usage is TRBJ2-6; the D call may be TRBD1 or TRBD2 (6 bases each). Germline values: CDR1 ENHRY, CDR2 SYGVKD. Trimming removed 0 bases at V and 4 bases at J, with 19 bases between. The CDR3 runs to 19 residues. DNA of the CDR3: TGTGCCATCAGTGAGTCGTTGTTCCGGGGGCAGGGAGGGGCCAACGTCCTGACTTTC. It encodes CAISESLFRGQGGANVLTF.

The chain carries TRBV10-3 and TRBJ2-5, with D tentatively TRBD1 or TRBD2 (5 bases each). TRBJ2-7 matches the DNA end more closely, so the J call is doubtful. Germline V gene lookup returns CDR1 ENHRY and CDR2 SYGVKD. The CDR3 is made up of 11 amino acids. CDR3 sequence reads: CAISGGAEQYF. CDR3 nucleotide sequence: TGTGCCATCAGTGGAGGGGCCGAGCAGTACTTC.